Each of the 14 T cell receptor beta chains below was sequenced from the same sample in a study of cytomegalovirus exposure and HLA in healthy donors. The data were produced by immunoSEQ multiplex PCR, yet TCRdb's version contains in-frame clones alone and is incomplete. Of roughly 100,000 clones listed, around 83% are singletons. The sample taken for sequencing was PBMCs. The receptor source for this set is a woman between 18 and 29 years old in good health and CMV-seropositive.

V and J are TRBV27 and TRBJ1-2, with D tentatively TRBD1 (6 bases). V lost 7 bases to trimming and J lost 8 bases, with 29 bases between them. CDR1 MNHEY and CDR2 SMNVEV come from the germline V gene (reference sequence). The length of the CDR3 is 17 residues. The CDR3 is CASTPQGTPNGVHGYTF. The CDR3 bases are TGTGCCAGCACGCCACAGGGAACCCCAAACGGGGTCCACGGCTACACCTTC.

This chain uses TRBV6-5 with TRBJ1-2; the D gene is possibly TRBD1 (5 bases). The germline V and J ends were trimmed by 0 bases and 0 bases, with 8 bases remaining between them. This CDR3 spans 15 amino acids. CDR1 and CDR2 from the germline V gene are MNHEY and SVGAGI. Here the CDR3 reads CASSYSRGTNYGYTF. The DNA of the CDR3 is TGTGCCAGCAGTTACTCCCGGGGGACTAACTATGGCTACACCTTC.

This clone was seen a few times. This rearrangement joins TRBV15 to TRBJ2-1; D might be TRBD1 (6 bases). V was clipped by 4 bases and J by 10 bases, with 17 bases between them. The CDR3 extends over 14 amino acids. Germline assignment: CDR1 LNHNV and CDR2 YYDKDF (reference sequence). CDR3 in amino acids: CATSTNPGVLEQFF. DNA of the CDR3: TGTGCCACCAGCACGAATCCAGGGGTTCTCGAGCAGTTCTTC.

This chain uses TRBV4-1 with TRBJ2-3; 8 bases line up with TRBD2. The V segment lost 2 bases and the J segment 9 bases; nucleotides outside the gene matches: 7. Germline V gives CDR1 MGHRA, CDR2 YSYEKL. CDR3 length: 14 residues. The CDR3 is CASSQPLAALTQYF. The CDR3 DNA reads as TGCGCCAGCAGCCAACCACTAGCGGCACTAACGCAGTATTTT.

The chain combines TRBV11-2 with TRBJ2-1; D is undetermined. There are 14 residues in the CDR3. Trimming stripped 0 bases from V and 2 bases from J, with 5 bases between. Germline-derived CDR1 and CDR2 are SGHAT and FQNNGV. Written as DNA, the CDR3 is TGTGCCAGCAGCTTAGACCGGGCCTACAATGAGCAGTTCTTC. Its translation is CASSLDRAYNEQFF.

The chain recombines TRBV6-4 with TRBJ1-2; D remains unclear. The CDR3 extends over 13 amino acids. The germline gives CDR1 MRHNA, CDR2 SNTAGT. Trimming removed 6 bases from V and 4 bases from J, with 12 bases in between. This CDR3 is CASSQARGYGYTF. In nucleotides, the CDR3 is TGTGCCAGCAGCCAAGCCAGAGGCTATGGCTACACCTTC.

Points on this clone: The germline gene is not matched at one end of the junction; a read error may be the cause. Other DNA variants within this sample encode the same CDR3. This chain uses TRBV6-6 with TRBJ2-7; 8 nucleotides align to TRBD1. The CDR3 has 16 amino acids. Germline CDR1 is MNHNY and CDR2 is SVGAGI (reference sequence). The CDR3: CASSYSTGGRFYEQYF. In DNA form, the CDR3 reads TGTGCCAGCAGCTACTCTACAGGGGGAAGGTTTTACGAGCAGTACTTC.

The chain couples TRBV28 to TRBJ2-1, with TRBD2 as a possible D gene (5 bases). Germline V CDR1 and CDR2: MDHEN, SYDVKM. The V end lost 5 bases, the J end lost 4 bases, and 12 bases lay between the germline ends. CDR3 length: 14 amino acids. The CDR3, as DNA: TGTGCCAGCAGTAGAAGCGGTCTGTACAATGAGCAGTTCTTC. Translating it yields CASSRSGLYNEQFF.

In the case of this clone: Other DNA sequences in this specimen translate into the identical CDR3. The V call is TRBV5-1, the J call TRBJ1-4; unclear D gene. This CDR3 has 14 residues. The V gene lost 0 bases and the J gene lost 2 bases, with 5 bases spanning the gap. From germline, CDR1 is SGHRS and CDR2 YFSETQ. CDR3 loop: CASSLAGTNEKLFF. DNA of the CDR3: TGCGCCAGCAGCTTGGCCGGGACTAATGAAAAACTGTTTTTT.

CDR3 sequence reads: CASSVRAGGSYNEQFF. The CDR3 nucleotides read TGTGCCAGCAGCGTACGAGCGGGAGGGTCCTACAATGAGCAGTTCTTC. J is TRBJ2-1 and V is TRBV9, with 10 bases aligning to TRBD2. The CDR3 extends over 16 amino acids. Germline V gene data show CDR1 as SGDLS and CDR2 as YYNGEE. V lost 1 base and J lost 1; bases outside the gene matches: 2. Full variable domain (missing parts from reference TRBV9 and TRBJ2-1): DSGVTQTPKHLITATGQRVTLRCSPRSGDLSVYWYQQSLDQGLQFLIQYYNGEERAKGNILERFSAQQFPDLHSELNLSSLELGDSALYFCASSVRAGGSYNEQFFGPGTRLTVL.

CDR3 in amino acids: CASSQNTGNQPQHF. CDR3 DNA sequence: TGCGCCAGCAGCCAGAACACCGGCAATCAGCCCCAGCATTTT. The J gene is TRBJ1-5, the V gene TRBV4-1; no clear D. The CDR3 contains 14 residues. Trimming removed 3 bases at V and 2 bases at J, with 8 bases between. Germline values: CDR1 MGHRA, CDR2 YSYEKL.

This rearrangement joins TRBV7-2 to TRBJ2-1; TRBD1 aligns across 7 bases. Germline lookup yields CDR1 SGHTA and CDR2 FQGNSA. CDR3 length equals 15 residues. J gave up 6 bases and V 6 bases, and 11 bases lay outside the gene matches. The CDR3 coding sequence is TGTGCCAGCAGTCGTGACAGGGTAGCCGTCAATGAGCAGTTCTTC. Protein: CASSRDRVAVNEQFF.

The chain recombines TRBV14 with TRBJ2-3, with D unresolved. The CDR3 extends over 12 amino acids. Looked up from germline, CDR1 is SGHDN and CDR2 is FVKESK. Trimming shortened V by 5 bases and J by 4 bases, and 7 bases separated the two germline ends. The DNA for the CDR3 is TGTGCCAGCAGCAAAAGAGCAGATACGCAGTATTTT. Its translation: CASSKRADTQYF.

The V gene is TRBV28, the J gene TRBJ2-1, with 9 bases aligning to TRBD2. CDR1 and CDR2 (germline): MDHEN, SYDVKM. The V segment lost 3 bases and the J segment 8 bases; nucleotides outside the gene matches: 11. CDR3 size: 16 residues. The DNA for the CDR3 is TGTGCCAGCAGTTTTAGCGGGAGAAGTCTATTGGATGAGCAGTTCTTC. It translates to CASSFSGRSLLDEQFF.